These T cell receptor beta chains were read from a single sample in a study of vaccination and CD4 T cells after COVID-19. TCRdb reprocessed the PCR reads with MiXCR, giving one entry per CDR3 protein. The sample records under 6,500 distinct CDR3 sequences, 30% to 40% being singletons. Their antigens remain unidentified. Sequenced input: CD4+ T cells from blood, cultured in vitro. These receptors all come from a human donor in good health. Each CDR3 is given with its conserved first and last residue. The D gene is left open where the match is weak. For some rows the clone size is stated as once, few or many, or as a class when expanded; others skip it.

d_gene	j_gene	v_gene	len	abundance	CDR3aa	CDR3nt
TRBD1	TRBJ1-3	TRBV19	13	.	CASDRGAGNTIYF	TGTGCCAGCGACAGGGGGGCTGGAAACACCATATATTTT
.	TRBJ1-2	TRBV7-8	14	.	CASSLGGGSYGYTF	TGTGCCAGCAGCTTAGGGGGCGGTAGTTATGGCTACACCTTC
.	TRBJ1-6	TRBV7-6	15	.	CASSSMDGNNSPLHF	TGTGCCAGCAGCTCGATGGACGGAAATAATTCACCCCTCCACTTT
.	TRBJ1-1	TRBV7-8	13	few	CASSPSSDTEAFF	TGTGCCAGCAGCCCCTCTAGTGACACTGAAGCTTTCTTT
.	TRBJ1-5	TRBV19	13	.	CASSMMGPQPQHF	TGTGCCAGTAGTATGATGGGGCCGCAGCCCCAGCATTTT
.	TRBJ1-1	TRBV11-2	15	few	CASSSPLRGVTEAFF	TGTGCCAGCAGCTCCCCTCTGAGGGGGGTCACTGAAGCTTTCTTT
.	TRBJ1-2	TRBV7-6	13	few	CASSLVTNYGYTF	TGTGCCAGCAGCTTAGTAACTAACTATGGCTACACCTTC
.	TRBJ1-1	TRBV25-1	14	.	CASSEYIGSPEAFF	TGTGCCAGCAGCGAATATATCGGGAGCCCTGAAGCTTTCTTT
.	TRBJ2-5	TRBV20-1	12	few	CSARDRLETQYF	TGCAGTGCTAGAGATCGGTTGGAGACCCAGTACTTC
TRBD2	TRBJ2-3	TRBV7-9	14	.	CASSLELAVDTQYF	TGTGCCAGCAGCTTAGAACTAGCGGTAGATACGCAGTATTTT
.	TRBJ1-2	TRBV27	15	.	CASSLPDGISYGYTF	TGTGCCAGCAGTTTACCGGACGGGATCTCCTATGGCTACACCTTC
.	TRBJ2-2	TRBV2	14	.	CASSGMGTTGELFF	TGTGCCAGCAGTGGAATGGGGACGACCGGGGAGCTGTTTTTT
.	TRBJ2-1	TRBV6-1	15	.	CASRVGGGAGNEQFF	TGTGCCAGCCGCGTAGGGGGGGGGGCCGGAAATGAGCAGTTCTTC
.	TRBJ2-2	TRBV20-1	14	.	CSARDVRSTGELFF	TGCAGTGCTAGAGATGTGAGGTCCACCGGGGAGCTGTTTTTT
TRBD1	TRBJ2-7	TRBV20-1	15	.	CSASELTGASYEQYF	TGCAGTGCTAGCGAACTGACAGGGGCCTCTTACGAGCAGTACTTC
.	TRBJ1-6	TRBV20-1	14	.	CSAGGQSYNSPLHF	TGCAGTGCTGGTGGACAGAGCTATAATTCACCCCTCCACTTT
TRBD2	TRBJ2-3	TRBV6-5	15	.	CASSFPLAGTDTQYF	TGTGCCAGCAGTTTCCCGCTAGCGGGCACAGATACGCAGTATTTT
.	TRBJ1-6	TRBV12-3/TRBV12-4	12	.	CACGRSNSPLHF	TGTGCCTGTGGCAGGTCCAATTCACCCCTCCACTTT
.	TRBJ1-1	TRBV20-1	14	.	CSALRGHGNTEAFF	TGCAGTGCTCTTCGGGGGCACGGGAACACTGAAGCTTTCTTT
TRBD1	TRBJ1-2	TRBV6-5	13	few	CASSYSTGVGYTF	TGTGCCAGCAGTTACTCGACAGGGGTAGGCTACACCTTC
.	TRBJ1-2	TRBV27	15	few	CASSLSDGISYGYTF	TGTGCCAGCAGTTTATCGGACGGGATCTCCTATGGCTACACCTTC
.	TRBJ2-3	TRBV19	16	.	CASSPGARLHTDTQYF	TGTGCCAGTAGTCCAGGGGCAAGGTTGCACACAGATACGCAGTATTTT
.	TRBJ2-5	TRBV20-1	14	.	CSARDGGAQETQYF	TGCAGTGCTAGAGATGGGGGGGCCCAAGAGACCCAGTACTTC
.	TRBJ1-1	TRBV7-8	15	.	CASSSSRARNTEAFF	TGTGCCAGCAGCTCCTCAAGGGCCCGAAACACTGAAGCTTTCTTT
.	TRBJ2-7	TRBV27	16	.	CASSFGGGAPGYEQYF	TGTGCCAGCAGTTTTGGGGGGGGGGCGCCCGGTTACGAGCAGTACTTC
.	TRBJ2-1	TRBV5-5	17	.	CASSLGRSTSSYNEQFF	TGTGCCAGCAGCTTAGGCAGGTCGACCAGCTCCTACAATGAGCAGTTCTTC
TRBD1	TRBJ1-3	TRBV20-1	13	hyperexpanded	CSADGQGKGTIYF	TGCAGTGCAGATGGACAGGGAAAAGGCACCATATATTTT
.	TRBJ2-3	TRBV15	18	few	CATSSPQGVRGYTDTQYF	TGTGCCACCAGCTCCCCTCAAGGAGTGCGGGGTTACACAGATACGCAGTATTTT
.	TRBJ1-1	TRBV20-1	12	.	CRLGGVGTEAFF	TGCAGATTGGGGGGGGTGGGCACTGAAGCTTTCTTT
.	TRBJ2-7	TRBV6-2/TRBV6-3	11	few	CASQGSYEQYF	TGTGCCAGCCAGGGATCCTACGAGCAGTACTTC
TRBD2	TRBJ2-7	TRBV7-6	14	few	CASSLLAGGHEQYF	TGTGCCAGCAGCTTGTTAGCGGGGGGCCACGAGCAGTACTTC
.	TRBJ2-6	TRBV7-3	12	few	CASSPRGNVLTF	TGTGCCAGCAGCCCTAGGGGAAACGTCCTGACTTTC